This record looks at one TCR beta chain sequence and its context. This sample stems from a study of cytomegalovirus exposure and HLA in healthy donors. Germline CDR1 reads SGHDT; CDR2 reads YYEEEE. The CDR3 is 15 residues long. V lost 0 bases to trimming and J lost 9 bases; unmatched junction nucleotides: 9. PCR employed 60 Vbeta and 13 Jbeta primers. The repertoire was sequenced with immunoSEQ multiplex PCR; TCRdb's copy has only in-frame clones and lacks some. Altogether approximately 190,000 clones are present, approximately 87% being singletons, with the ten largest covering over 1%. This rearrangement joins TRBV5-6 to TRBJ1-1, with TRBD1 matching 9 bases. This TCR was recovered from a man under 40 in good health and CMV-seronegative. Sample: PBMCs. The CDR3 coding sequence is TGTGCCAGCAGCTTGGGTGTGACAGGGGGGGAAAAAGCTTTCTTT. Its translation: CASSLGVTGGEKAFF.